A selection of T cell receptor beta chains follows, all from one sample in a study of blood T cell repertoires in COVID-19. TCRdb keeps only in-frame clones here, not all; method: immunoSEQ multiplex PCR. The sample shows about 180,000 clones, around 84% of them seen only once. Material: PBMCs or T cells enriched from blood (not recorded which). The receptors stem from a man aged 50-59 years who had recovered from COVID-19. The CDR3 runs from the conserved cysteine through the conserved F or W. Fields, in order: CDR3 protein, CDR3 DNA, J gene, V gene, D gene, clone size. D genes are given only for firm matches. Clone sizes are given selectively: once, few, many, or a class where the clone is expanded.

CDR3aa: CASSRQTSTNEKLFF
CDR3nt: TGTGCCAGCAGTCGACAGACTTCAACTAATGAAAAACTGTTTTTT
j_gene: TRBJ1-4
v_gene: TRBV2
d_gene: -
abundance: -

CDR3aa: CASSKRDREDDTEAFF
CDR3nt: TGTGCCAGCAGCAAACGAGACAGGGAGGATGACACTGAAGCTTTCTTT
j_gene: TRBJ1-1
v_gene: TRBV21-1
d_gene: -
abundance: -

CDR3aa: CASSPNTLAGYTYEQYF
CDR3nt: TGTGCCAGCAGCCCTAACACGTTAGCGGGGTATACGTACGAGCAGTACTTC
j_gene: TRBJ2-7
v_gene: TRBV7-9
d_gene: TRBD2
abundance: few

CDR3aa: CASSLGDRGTTGELFF
CDR3nt: TGCGCCAGCAGCTTGGGGGACAGGGGTACGACCGGGGAGCTGTTTTTT
j_gene: TRBJ2-2
v_gene: TRBV5-1
d_gene: TRBD1
abundance: -

CDR3aa: CASSPGRGRLVAEAFF
CDR3nt: TGTGCCAGTAGCCCTGGCAGGGGGCGCTTAGTCGCTGAAGCTTTCTTT
j_gene: TRBJ1-1
v_gene: TRBV19
d_gene: TRBD1
abundance: -

CDR3aa: CASSRLDRARELFF
CDR3nt: TGTGCCAGCAGTCGACTGGACAGGGCTCGGGAGCTGTTTTTT
j_gene: TRBJ2-2
v_gene: TRBV28
d_gene: TRBD1
abundance: -

CDR3aa: CAISQDRTGEYGRQYF
CDR3nt: TGTGCCATCAGTCAGGACAGGACAGGGGAATACGGGAGGCAGTACTTC
j_gene: TRBJ2-7
v_gene: TRBV10-3
d_gene: TRBD1
abundance: -

CDR3aa: CASSRQSGQGAGGYTF
CDR3nt: TGTGCCAGCAGCCGTCAGAGCGGACAGGGGGCCGGTGGCTACACCTTC
j_gene: TRBJ1-2
v_gene: TRBV7-9
d_gene: TRBD1
abundance: once

CDR3aa: CASSQDQGVSTDTQYF
CDR3nt: TGTGCCAGCAGCCAAGATCAGGGGGTTTCCACAGATACGCAGTATTTT
j_gene: TRBJ2-3
v_gene: TRBV4-2
d_gene: TRBD1
abundance: -

CDR3aa: CASSPASGGVPFTQYF
CDR3nt: TGTGCCAGCAGCCCAGCTAGCGGGGGCGTCCCATTTACGCAGTATTTT
j_gene: TRBJ2-3
v_gene: TRBV11-2
d_gene: TRBD2
abundance: -

CDR3aa: CASSQEQGRGVAAEAFF
CDR3nt: TGTGCCAGCAGCCAAGAGCAGGGCAGGGGAGTTGCCGCTGAAGCTTTCTTT
j_gene: TRBJ1-1
v_gene: TRBV3-1/TRBV3-2
d_gene: -
abundance: few

CDR3aa: CASSVRLANTGELFF
CDR3nt: TGTGCCAGTAGTGTCAGGTTAGCGAACACCGGGGAGCTGTTTTTT
j_gene: TRBJ2-2
v_gene: TRBV19
d_gene: -
abundance: -

CDR3aa: CAGRGQGGANYGYTF
CDR3nt: TGTGCCGGGCGGGGGCAGGGAGGGGCGAACTATGGCTACACCTTC
j_gene: TRBJ1-2
v_gene: TRBV30
d_gene: -
abundance: -

CDR3aa: CASSSLTGQSSYEQYF
CDR3nt: TGTGCCAGCAGCTCCCTGACGGGACAGAGCTCCTACGAGCAGTACTTC
j_gene: TRBJ2-7
v_gene: TRBV11-1
d_gene: TRBD1
abundance: -

CDR3aa: CASSLVRVDTGGGGYTF
CDR3nt: TGTGCCAGCAGCTTAGTCCGCGTCGATACAGGGGGTGGTGGCTACACCTTC
j_gene: TRBJ1-2
v_gene: TRBV7-9
d_gene: TRBD1
abundance: -

CDR3aa: CASSLGRANEKLFF
CDR3nt: TGTGCCAGCAGCTTGGGGAGGGCTAATGAAAAACTGTTTTTT
j_gene: TRBJ1-4
v_gene: TRBV5-5
d_gene: -
abundance: -

CDR3aa: CAGGQGNQPQHF
CDR3nt: TGTGCAGGAGGACAGGGCAATCAGCCCCAGCATTTT
j_gene: TRBJ1-5
v_gene: TRBV2
d_gene: TRBD1
abundance: -

CDR3aa: CASSEVGVRYGYTF
CDR3nt: TGTGCCAGCAGCGAAGTCGGGGTTAGGTATGGCTACACCTTC
j_gene: TRBJ1-2
v_gene: TRBV14
d_gene: -
abundance: -

CDR3aa: CASYLGRGADTQYF
CDR3nt: TGCGCCAGCTATTTGGGCAGGGGGGCAGATACGCAGTATTTT
j_gene: TRBJ2-3
v_gene: TRBV5-1
d_gene: -
abundance: -

CDR3aa: CASSPQRHAETQYF
CDR3nt: TGTGCCAGCTCACCCCAAAGACACGCAGAGACCCAGTACTTC
j_gene: TRBJ2-5
v_gene: TRBV18
d_gene: -
abundance: -

CDR3aa: CASSRQGERGYTF
CDR3nt: TGTGCCAGCTCACGACAGGGGGAAAGAGGCTACACCTTC
j_gene: TRBJ1-2
v_gene: TRBV18
d_gene: TRBD1
abundance: -

CDR3aa: CASSVERTSGYTDTQYF
CDR3nt: TGTGCCAGCAGTGTCGAACGGACTAGCGGGTATACAGATACGCAGTATTTT
j_gene: TRBJ2-3
v_gene: TRBV2
d_gene: TRBD2
abundance: -

CDR3aa: CASRGGGVGTEAFF
CDR3nt: TGTGCCAGCAGAGGAGGGGGGGTCGGCACTGAAGCTTTCTTT
j_gene: TRBJ1-1
v_gene: TRBV2
d_gene: -
abundance: -

CDR3aa: CASSRGARGSSYEQYF
CDR3nt: TGTGCCAGCAGTCGAGGGGCGCGGGGCTCCTCCTACGAGCAGTACTTC
j_gene: TRBJ2-7
v_gene: TRBV27
d_gene: -
abundance: -

CDR3aa: CSARTMGEQYF
CDR3nt: TGCAGCGCCAGGACTATGGGGGAGCAGTACTTC
j_gene: TRBJ2-7
v_gene: TRBV29-1
d_gene: -
abundance: few

CDR3aa: CASSPPGLFSGNTIYF
CDR3nt: TGTGCCAGCAGCCCGCCCGGACTCTTCTCTGGAAACACCATATATTTT
j_gene: TRBJ1-3
v_gene: TRBV7-8
d_gene: -
abundance: -

CDR3aa: CASSQVGGMIYEQYF
CDR3nt: TGTGCCAGCAGTCAAGTAGGCGGAATGATCTACGAGCAGTACTTC
j_gene: TRBJ2-7
v_gene: TRBV28
d_gene: -
abundance: -

CDR3aa: CASSPRPRQGRSPLHF
CDR3nt: TGTGCCAGCAGCCCCCGCCCCCGACAGGGACGGTCACCCCTCCACTTT
j_gene: TRBJ1-6
v_gene: TRBV14
d_gene: TRBD1
abundance: -

CDR3aa: CASRTPGGISPLHF
CDR3nt: TGTGCCAGCAGGACCCCCGGCGGGATTTCACCCCTCCACTTT
j_gene: TRBJ1-6
v_gene: TRBV2
d_gene: -
abundance: -

CDR3aa: CASRLEECANSPLHF
CDR3nt: TGTGCAAGTCGCTTAGAGGAGTGCGCCAATTCACCCCTCCACTTT
j_gene: TRBJ1-6
v_gene: TRBV12-2
d_gene: -
abundance: once

CDR3aa: CASSPGGATDTQYF
CDR3nt: TGTGCCAGCAGTCCTGGCGGGGCCACAGATACGCAGTATTTT
j_gene: TRBJ2-3
v_gene: TRBV28
d_gene: -
abundance: once

CDR3aa: CASSSSVNQASSYEQYF
CDR3nt: TGTGCCAGCAGTTCCTCCGTAAATCAGGCGAGCTCCTACGAGCAGTACTTC
j_gene: TRBJ2-7
v_gene: TRBV7-6
d_gene: -
abundance: -

CDR3aa: CAISPGQGATAGYTF
CDR3nt: TGTGCCATCAGCCCGGGACAGGGGGCTACGGCTGGCTACACCTTC
j_gene: TRBJ1-2
v_gene: TRBV10-3
d_gene: TRBD1
abundance: -

CDR3aa: CASRRAGTNSNQPQHF
CDR3nt: TGTGCCAGCAGGCGGGCAGGCACCAATAGCAATCAGCCCCAGCATTTT
j_gene: TRBJ1-5
v_gene: TRBV2
d_gene: -
abundance: -

CDR3aa: CASSLWLAGGPRNNEQFF
CDR3nt: TGTGCCAGCAGTTTATGGCTAGCGGGGGGGCCTCGGAACAATGAGCAGTTCTTC
j_gene: TRBJ2-1
v_gene: TRBV27
d_gene: TRBD2
abundance: -